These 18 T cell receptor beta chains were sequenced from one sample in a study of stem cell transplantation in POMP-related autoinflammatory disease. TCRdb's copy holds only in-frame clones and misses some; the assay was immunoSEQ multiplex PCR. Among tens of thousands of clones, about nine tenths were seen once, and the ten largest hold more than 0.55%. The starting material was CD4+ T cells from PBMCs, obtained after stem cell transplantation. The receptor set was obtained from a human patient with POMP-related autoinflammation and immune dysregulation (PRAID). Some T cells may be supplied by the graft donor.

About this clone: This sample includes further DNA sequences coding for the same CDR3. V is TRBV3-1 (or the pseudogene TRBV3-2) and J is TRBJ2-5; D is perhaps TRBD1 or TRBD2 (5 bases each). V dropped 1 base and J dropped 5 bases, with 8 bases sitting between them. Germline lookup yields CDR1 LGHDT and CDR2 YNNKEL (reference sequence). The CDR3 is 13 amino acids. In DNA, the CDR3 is TGTGCCAGCAGCCAAGTTCGGGGCGAGACCCAGTACTTC. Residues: CASSQVRGETQYF.

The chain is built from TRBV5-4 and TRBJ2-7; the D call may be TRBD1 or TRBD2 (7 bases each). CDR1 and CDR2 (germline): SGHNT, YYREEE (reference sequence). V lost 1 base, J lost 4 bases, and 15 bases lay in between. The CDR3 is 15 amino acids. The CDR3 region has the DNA TGTGCCAGCAGCTTGCCGTCCAGGGGGGGTTACGAGCAGTACTTC. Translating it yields CASSLPSRGGYEQYF.

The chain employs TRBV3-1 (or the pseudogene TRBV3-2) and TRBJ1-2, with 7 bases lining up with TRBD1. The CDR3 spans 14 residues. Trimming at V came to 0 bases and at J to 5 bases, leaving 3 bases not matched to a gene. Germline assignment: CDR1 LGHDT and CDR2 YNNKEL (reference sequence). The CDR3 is CASSQDDREYGYTF. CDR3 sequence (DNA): TGTGCCAGCAGCCAAGACGACAGGGAATATGGCTACACCTTC.

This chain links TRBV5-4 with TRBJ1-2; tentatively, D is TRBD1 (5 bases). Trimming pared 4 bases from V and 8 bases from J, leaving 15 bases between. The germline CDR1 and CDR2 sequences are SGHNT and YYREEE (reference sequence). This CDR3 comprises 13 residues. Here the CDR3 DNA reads TGTGCCAGCAGCCGCGGGACGGTAGGAGGCTACACCTTC. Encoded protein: CASSRGTVGGYTF.

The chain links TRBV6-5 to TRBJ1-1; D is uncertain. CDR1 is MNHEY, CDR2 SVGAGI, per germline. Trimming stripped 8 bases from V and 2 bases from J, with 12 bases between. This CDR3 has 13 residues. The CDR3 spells CASFGQINTEAFF. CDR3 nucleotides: TGTGCCAGCTTCGGTCAGATAAACACTGAAGCTTTCTTT.

CDR3: CASSFDREGTQYF. As DNA, the CDR3 is TGTGCCAGCAGTTTCGACAGGGAAGGGACCCAGTACTTC. The V gene is TRBV12-3 or TRBV12-4, the J gene TRBJ2-5; 7 bases agree with TRBD1. This CDR3 comprises 13 residues. V shed 3 bases, J shed 7 bases, and the junction held 5 bases outside the gene matches.

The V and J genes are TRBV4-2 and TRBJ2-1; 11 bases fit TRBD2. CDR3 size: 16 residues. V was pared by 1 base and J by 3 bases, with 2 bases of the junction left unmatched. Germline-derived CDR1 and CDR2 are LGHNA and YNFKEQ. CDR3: CASSQGGTSGYNEQFF. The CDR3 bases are TGTGCCAGCAGCCAAGGTGGGACTAGCGGCTACAATGAGCAGTTCTTC.

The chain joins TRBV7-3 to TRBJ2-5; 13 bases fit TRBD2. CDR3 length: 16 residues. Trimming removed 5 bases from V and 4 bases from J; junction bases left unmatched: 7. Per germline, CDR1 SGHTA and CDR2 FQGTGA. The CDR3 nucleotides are TGTGCCAGCAGCAACGGACTAGCGGGGGCGACAGAGACCCAGTACTTC. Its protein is CASSNGLAGATETQYF.

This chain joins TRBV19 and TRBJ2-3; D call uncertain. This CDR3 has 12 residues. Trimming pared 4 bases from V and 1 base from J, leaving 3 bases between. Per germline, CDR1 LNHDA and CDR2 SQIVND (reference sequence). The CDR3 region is CASSKGTDTQYF. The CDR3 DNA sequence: TGTGCCAGTAGTAAAGGCACAGATACGCAGTATTTT.

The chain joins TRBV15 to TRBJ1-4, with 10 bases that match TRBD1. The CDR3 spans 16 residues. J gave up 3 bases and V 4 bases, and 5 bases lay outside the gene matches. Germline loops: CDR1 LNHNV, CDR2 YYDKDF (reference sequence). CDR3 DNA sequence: TGTGCCACCAGCACGAGAGGGACAGGGGCTAATGAAAAACTGTTTTTT. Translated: CATSTRGTGANEKLFF.

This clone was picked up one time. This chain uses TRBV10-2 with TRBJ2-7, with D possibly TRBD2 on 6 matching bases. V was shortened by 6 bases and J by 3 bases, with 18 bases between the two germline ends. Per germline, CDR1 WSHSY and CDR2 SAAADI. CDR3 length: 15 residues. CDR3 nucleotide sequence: TGCGCCAGCAGGTTATATGGCGCTAGCGACTACGAGCAGTACTTC. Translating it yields CASRLYGASDYEQYF.

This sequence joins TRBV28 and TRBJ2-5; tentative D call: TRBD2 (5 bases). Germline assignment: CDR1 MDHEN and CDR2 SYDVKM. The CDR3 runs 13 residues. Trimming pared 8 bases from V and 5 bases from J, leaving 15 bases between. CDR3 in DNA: TGTGCCAGCGGGAACGGAGGCGGGGAGACCCAGTACTTC. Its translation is CASGNGGGETQYF. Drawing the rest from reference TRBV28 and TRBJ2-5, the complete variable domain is DVKVTQSSRYLVKRTGEKVFLECVQDMDHENMFWYRQDPGLGLRLIYFSYDVKMKEKGDIPEGYSVSREKKERFSLILESASTNQTSMYLCASGNGGGETQYFGPGTRLLVL.

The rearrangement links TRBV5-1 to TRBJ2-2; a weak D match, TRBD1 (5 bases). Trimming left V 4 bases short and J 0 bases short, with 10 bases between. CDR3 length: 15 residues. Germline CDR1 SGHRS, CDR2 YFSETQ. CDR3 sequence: CASSTDRSNTGELFF. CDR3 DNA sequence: TGCGCCAGCAGCACAGACAGATCGAACACCGGGGAGCTGTTTTTT. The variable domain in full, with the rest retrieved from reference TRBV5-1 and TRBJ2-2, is KAGVTQTPRYLIKTRGQQVTLSCSPISGHRSVSWYQQTPGQGLQFLFEYFSETQRNKGNFPGRFSGRQFSNSRSEMNVSTLELGDSALYLCASSTDRSNTGELFFGEGSRLTVL.

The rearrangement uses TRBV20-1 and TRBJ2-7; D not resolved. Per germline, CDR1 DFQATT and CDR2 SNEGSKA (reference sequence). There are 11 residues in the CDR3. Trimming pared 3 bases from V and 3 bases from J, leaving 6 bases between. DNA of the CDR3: TGCAGTGCTAGGCGACGCTACGAGCAGTACTTC. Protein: CSARRRYEQYF.

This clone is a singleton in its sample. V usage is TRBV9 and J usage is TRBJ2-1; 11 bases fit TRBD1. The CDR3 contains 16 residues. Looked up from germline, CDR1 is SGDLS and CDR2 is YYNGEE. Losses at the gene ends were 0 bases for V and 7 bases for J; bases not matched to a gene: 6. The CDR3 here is CASSVVPGQGANEQFF. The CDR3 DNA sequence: TGTGCCAGCAGCGTAGTCCCAGGACAGGGGGCTAATGAGCAGTTCTTC.

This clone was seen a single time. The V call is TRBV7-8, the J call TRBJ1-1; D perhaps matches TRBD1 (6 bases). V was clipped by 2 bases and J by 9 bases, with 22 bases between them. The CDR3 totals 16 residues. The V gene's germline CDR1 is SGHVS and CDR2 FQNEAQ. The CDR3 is CASSLSIGGHTPKAFF. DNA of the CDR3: TGTGCCAGCAGCTTATCCATAGGGGGACATACCCCCAAAGCTTTCTTT.

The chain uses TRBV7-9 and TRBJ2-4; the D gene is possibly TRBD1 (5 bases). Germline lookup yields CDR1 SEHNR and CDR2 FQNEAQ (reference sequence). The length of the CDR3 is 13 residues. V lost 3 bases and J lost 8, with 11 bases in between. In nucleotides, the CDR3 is TGTGCCAGCAGCTTTGGGGAAGGGGACATTCAGTACTTC. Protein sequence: CASSFGEGDIQYF.

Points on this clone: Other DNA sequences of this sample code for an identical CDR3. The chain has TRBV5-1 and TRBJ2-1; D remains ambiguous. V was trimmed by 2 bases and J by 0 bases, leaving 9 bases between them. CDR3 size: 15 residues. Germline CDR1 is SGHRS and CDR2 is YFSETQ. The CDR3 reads CASSLEASSYNEQFF. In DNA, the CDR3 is TGCGCCAGCAGCTTAGAGGCAAGCTCCTACAATGAGCAGTTCTTC.